These T cell receptor beta chains were read from a single sample in a study of blood T cell repertoires in COVID-19. Here immunoSEQ multiplex PCR was the method, and the copy in TCRdb shows in-frame clones only, minus some. The table shows about 300,000 clones, with around nine tenths occurring only once. Sequenced sample: peripheral blood. The receptors derive from a man in his sixties or seventies with acute or convalescent COVID-19. Each CDR3 is given with its conserved first and last residue. The order of the fields is D gene, V gene, J gene, clone size, CDR3 protein, CDR3 DNA. A D gene is named only where the DNA matches it firmly. Clone size, where shown, is once, few, many, or a class for clones that have expanded.

d_call: NA; v_call: TRBV27; j_call: TRBJ1-2; clone_size: NA; cdr3_aa: CASSYQGSYGYTF; cdr3_nt: TGTGCCAGCAGCTACCAGGGTTCCTATGGCTACACCTTC
d_call: TRBD2; v_call: TRBV6-2/TRBV6-3; j_call: TRBJ2-1; clone_size: few; cdr3_aa: CASSYLSGGASEQFF; cdr3_nt: TGTGCCAGCAGTTATTTGAGCGGGGGGGCCTCTGAGCAGTTCTTC
d_call: NA; v_call: TRBV9; j_call: TRBJ2-1; clone_size: once; cdr3_aa: CASSVEGVGTWNEQFF; cdr3_nt: TGTGCCAGCAGCGTAGAAGGGGTTGGGACATGGAATGAGCAGTTCTTC
d_call: NA; v_call: TRBV28; j_call: TRBJ2-2; clone_size: NA; cdr3_aa: CASRKTQDGELFF; cdr3_nt: TGTGCCAGCAGGAAAACCCAGGACGGGGAGCTGTTTTTT
d_call: NA; v_call: TRBV5-6; j_call: TRBJ1-3; clone_size: NA; cdr3_aa: CASSPDWSSGNTIYF; cdr3_nt: TGTGCCAGCAGCCCGGACTGGAGCTCTGGAAACACCATATATTTT
d_call: NA; v_call: TRBV7-9; j_call: TRBJ2-7; clone_size: few; cdr3_aa: CASSPAGTEQYF; cdr3_nt: TGTGCCAGCAGCCCCGCGGGAACAGAGCAGTACTTC
d_call: TRBD2; v_call: TRBV7-9; j_call: TRBJ2-1; clone_size: NA; cdr3_aa: CASGLAGAFEQFF; cdr3_nt: TGTGCCAGCGGACTAGCGGGAGCTTTTGAGCAGTTCTTC
d_call: NA; v_call: TRBV18; j_call: TRBJ1-3; clone_size: NA; cdr3_aa: CASSLGVQNTIYF; cdr3_nt: TGTGCCAGCTCACTGGGAGTTCAGAACACCATATATTTT
d_call: NA; v_call: TRBV6-2/TRBV6-3; j_call: TRBJ1-2; clone_size: NA; cdr3_aa: CASSSRREQSYGYTF; cdr3_nt: TGTGCCAGCAGCTCCCGCAGGGAACAGAGCTATGGCTACACCTTC
d_call: TRBD1; v_call: TRBV30; j_call: TRBJ1-5; clone_size: NA; cdr3_aa: CAWRTTGQNQPQHF; cdr3_nt: TGTGCCTGGAGGACGACAGGGCAGAATCAGCCCCAGCATTTT
d_call: TRBD2; v_call: TRBV18; j_call: TRBJ2-4; clone_size: NA; cdr3_aa: CASSQSGGAGKNIQYF; cdr3_nt: TGTGCCAGCTCTCAATCGGGGGGGGCTGGAAAAAACATTCAGTACTTC
d_call: TRBD1; v_call: TRBV6-2/TRBV6-3; j_call: TRBJ2-2; clone_size: NA; cdr3_aa: CASSDRDRGRTGELFF; cdr3_nt: TGTGCCAGCAGTGACCGGGACAGGGGAAGAACCGGGGAGCTGTTTTTT
d_call: TRBD1; v_call: TRBV5-1; j_call: TRBJ1-3; clone_size: NA; cdr3_aa: CASSLEGLRDSHSGNTIYF; cdr3_nt: TGCGCCAGCAGCTTGGAAGGTTTAAGGGACAGTCACTCTGGAAACACCATATATTTT
d_call: NA; v_call: TRBV3-1/TRBV3-2; j_call: TRBJ2-7; clone_size: NA; cdr3_aa: CASSQALPGAGYEQYF; cdr3_nt: TGTGCCAGCAGCCAAGCCCTACCAGGGGCAGGGTACGAGCAGTACTTC
d_call: TRBD1; v_call: TRBV25-1; j_call: TRBJ2-2; clone_size: NA; cdr3_aa: CASSEQGAGSGGELFF; cdr3_nt: TGTGCCAGCAGTGAGCAGGGGGCGGGTAGTGGCGGGGAGCTGTTTTTT
d_call: NA; v_call: TRBV28; j_call: TRBJ2-7; clone_size: NA; cdr3_aa: CASRSPGQKGQYF; cdr3_nt: TGTGCCAGCAGATCACCCGGACAGAAGGGGCAGTACTTC
d_call: NA; v_call: TRBV19; j_call: TRBJ1-1; clone_size: NA; cdr3_aa: CASSMQGLNTEAFF; cdr3_nt: TGTGCCAGTAGTATGCAGGGGTTGAACACTGAAGCTTTCTTT
d_call: NA; v_call: TRBV19; j_call: TRBJ2-4; clone_size: NA; cdr3_aa: CASSIRGVLNIQYF; cdr3_nt: TGTGCCAGTAGTATAAGGGGCGTATTAAACATTCAGTACTTC
d_call: NA; v_call: TRBV28; j_call: TRBJ2-7; clone_size: NA; cdr3_aa: CASSRDTLPEQYF; cdr3_nt: TGTGCCAGCAGTCGAGACACGCTTCCCGAGCAGTACTTC
d_call: TRBD2; v_call: TRBV5-6; j_call: TRBJ2-3; clone_size: NA; cdr3_aa: CASSLVSSGGPTDTQYF; cdr3_nt: TGTGCCAGCAGCTTGGTTTCTAGCGGGGGGCCCACAGATACGCAGTATTTT